Ten or more counts support the clone carrying this T cell receptor beta chain. Its target is not known. Germline V lookup: CDR1 MNHEY, CDR2 SVGAGI. This CDR3 spans 13 amino acids. Trimming took off 3 bases at V and 5 bases at J, with 10 bases between the two ends. The sample is drawn from a study of CD8+CD57+ T cells in acquired aplastic anemia. Study background: Average DNA yield from sorted CD4+ and CD8+ cells was approximately 3 ug. Study conclusions and caveats: Significance was not reached for CD8+ Simpson's diversity between patients and controls. Common to patients and controls were twenty-nine CD8+ CDR3 sequences.

Previously, flow cytometry had revealed CD8+CD57+ cell expansion in the patients chosen for sequencing. Sampling of blood occurred while the patients had still received no therapy. Genomic DNA served as template for TCR beta VDJ and CDR3 profiling. TCRdb independently ran MiXCR on the reads; one entry per CDR3 protein. The table records under 200,000 distinct CDR3 sequences, around 48% of them present only once. The clonotype comes from a human donor with aplastic anemia. The rearrangement links TRBV6-5 to TRBJ1-1; D call uncertain. Sequencing was done on a sample of sorted CD4+, CD8+, or CD8+CD57+ T cells (not recorded which) from PBMCs. The CDR3 region has the DNA TGTGCCAGCAGTTATCCGGGGAGAACTGAAGCTTTCTTT. Encoded protein: CASSYPGRTEAFF.